This note documents a single TCR beta chain sequence. No antigen is known for it. No per-base quality is available; no much larger clone lies one base away. TCRbeta CDR3 regions were amplified from genomic DNA by means of the immunoSEQ Assay, a bias-controlled multiplex PCR. The paper's data handling went like this. The number of nucleated cells in each sample was estimated by amplification of reference gene primers within the assay. To quantify the absolute abundance of each unique TCRbeta CDR3 rearrangement, sequence reads were collapsed and filtered. For each sample, productive Simpson clonality was calculated as the square root of Simpson's diversity index over productive rearrangements. Sourced from immuneACCESS, this table was stored by TCRdb with only in-frame sequences that have V and J called. A share of the clones is absent; for the studies checked, an unresolved V gene accounts for under half, and the remainder has no known explanation. The V and J calls and clone size are taken from that table; D and trimming were inferred from the DNA. The sample includes nearly 300,000 clones, with 70% to 90% observed a single time. The ten largest clones capture roughly 6.9% of the sample.

Clipping removes 1 base from V and 3 bases from J, with 5 as the unmatched junction base count. Based on the germline V gene (reference sequence), the CDR1 and CDR2 sequences are LNHDA and SQIVND. CDR3 length: 16 amino acids, cysteine to phenylalanine. This entry keeps only the CDR3 DNA: 48 bases, framed from base 1. The data belong to a study of blood T cell repertoires in COVID-19 (dated by TCRdb to 2018 to 2020). Study-wide context: Collaborator samples came from the United States, Italy and Spain and covered acute and convalescent phases of COVID-19. The material from the prospective study consisted of cDNA or gDNA derived from T cells, B-cell-depleted T cells, or PBMCs. Deeply sampled blood TCRbeta repertoires from subjects exposed to, actively infected with, or recovered from COVID-19 were included in the dataset. The repertoires were made available in a free public database intended to serve as a resource for research on the immune response to SARS-CoV-2. Samples were obtained from the ongoing ImmuneRACE study (first 160 participants) and from 950 to 1,500 subjects provided by 6 global collaborators. A de-identified subject ID, COVID-19 status, age in years and sex were almost always included in the sample metadata. HLA class I and class II types, where available, came from metadata supplied by the sample provider rather than from assay-based typing.

Another Seattle source contributed samples from volunteer blood donors who had recovered from COVID-19. Collaborating institutions collected whole blood in K2EDTA tubes following their own protocols. For TCRbeta analysis, collaborators shipped samples as frozen whole blood, isolated PBMCs, or DNA extracted from either of those sample types. Here is what the overall study found, with its caveats: Clinical and demographic metadata were provided uncurated, with the amount varying by source and participant.

Sequenced material: peripheral blood. The chain is made from TRBV19 and TRBJ2-2, with 7 bases matching TRBD1. The receptor comes from a young woman who had recovered from COVID-19. CDR3 loop: CASSIGRRGYTGELFF. The DNA is TGTGCCAGTAGTATAGGGCGCAGGGGGTACACCGGGGAGCTGTTTTTT.